This is a list of T cell receptor beta chains from one sample in a study of OX40 agonist ivuxolimab in advanced cancers. TCRdb keeps only in-frame clones here, not all; method: immunoSEQ multiplex PCR. Of 92,000 or so clones in the sample, about 90% are singletons; the top ten hold about 7%. The specimen comprised CD4+ or CD8+ T cells sorted from blood, sampled in a trial of the OX40 agonist ivuxolimab. The origin of the receptors is an adult with an advanced solid tumor such as melanoma, head and neck, liver or kidney cancer. CDR3s include the opening cysteine and the closing phenylalanine or tryptophan. The order of the fields is D gene, clone size, V gene, J gene, CDR3 protein, CDR3 DNA. A D gene is named only where the DNA matches it firmly. Expanded clones are given a class, and other clones once, few, many or no size at all.

d_call: NA
clone_size: once
v_call: TRBV19
j_call: TRBJ2-7
cdr3_aa: CTGRYEQYF
cdr3_nt: TGTACAGGGCGATACGAGCAGTACTTC

d_call: TRBD2
clone_size: NA
v_call: TRBV6-6
j_call: TRBJ2-1
cdr3_aa: CATTPGSGVNEQFF
cdr3_nt: TGTGCCACCACCCCCGGTAGCGGGGTCAATGAGCAGTTCTTC

d_call: TRBD2
clone_size: NA
v_call: TRBV27
j_call: TRBJ2-1
cdr3_aa: CASSLAVSSYNEQFF
cdr3_nt: TGTGCCAGCAGTCTAGCGGTCAGCTCCTACAATGAGCAGTTCTTC

d_call: NA
clone_size: NA
v_call: TRBV6-4
j_call: TRBJ2-6
cdr3_aa: CASSQTGDSGANVLTF
cdr3_nt: TGTGCCAGCAGTCAGACAGGAGACTCTGGGGCCAACGTCCTGACTTTC

d_call: NA
clone_size: NA
v_call: TRBV15
j_call: TRBJ1-2
cdr3_aa: CATSRDWEGYGYTF
cdr3_nt: TGTGCCACCAGCAGAGATTGGGAGGGGTATGGCTACACCTTC

d_call: TRBD2
clone_size: NA
v_call: TRBV30
j_call: TRBJ2-7
cdr3_aa: CAWSAGTTYEQYF
cdr3_nt: TGTGCCTGGAGCGCCGGGACTACCTACGAGCAGTACTTC

d_call: TRBD2
clone_size: NA
v_call: TRBV5-1
j_call: TRBJ2-3
cdr3_aa: CASSPGTSGTDTQYF
cdr3_nt: TGCGCCAGCAGCCCTGGGACTAGCGGCACAGATACGCAGTATTTT

d_call: TRBD1
clone_size: NA
v_call: TRBV10-2
j_call: TRBJ1-1
cdr3_aa: CASSEADRVNTEAFF
cdr3_nt: TGCGCCAGCAGTGAGGCGGACAGGGTGAACACTGAAGCTTTCTTT

d_call: TRBD1
clone_size: NA
v_call: TRBV7-2
j_call: TRBJ2-1
cdr3_aa: CASSPDRARRYNEQFF
cdr3_nt: TGTGCCAGCAGCCCAGACAGGGCCCGGAGATACAATGAGCAGTTCTTC

d_call: TRBD1
clone_size: NA
v_call: TRBV19
j_call: TRBJ1-5
cdr3_aa: CASSAPGQVYSNQPQHF
cdr3_nt: TGTGCCAGTAGTGCCCCGGGACAGGTCTATAGCAATCAGCCCCAGCATTTT

d_call: NA
clone_size: many
v_call: TRBV30
j_call: TRBJ2-1
cdr3_aa: CAWRNTALDHNEQFF
cdr3_nt: TGTGCCTGGAGGAATACAGCCCTCGACCACAATGAGCAGTTCTTC

d_call: TRBD2
clone_size: NA
v_call: TRBV11-2
j_call: TRBJ2-7
cdr3_aa: CASSSFPGLARMSSYEQYF
cdr3_nt: TGTGCCAGCAGCTCTTTTCCGGGACTAGCGCGGATGAGCTCCTACGAGCAGTACTTC

d_call: TRBD2
clone_size: NA
v_call: TRBV7-9
j_call: TRBJ2-7
cdr3_aa: CASTPGGSNNEQYF
cdr3_nt: TGTGCCAGCACGCCGGGCGGGAGTAACAACGAGCAGTACTTC

d_call: TRBD2
clone_size: NA
v_call: TRBV4-1
j_call: TRBJ2-1
cdr3_aa: CASSQEGASGYNEQFF
cdr3_nt: TGCGCCAGCAGCCAAGAAGGGGCTAGCGGGTACAATGAGCAGTTCTTC